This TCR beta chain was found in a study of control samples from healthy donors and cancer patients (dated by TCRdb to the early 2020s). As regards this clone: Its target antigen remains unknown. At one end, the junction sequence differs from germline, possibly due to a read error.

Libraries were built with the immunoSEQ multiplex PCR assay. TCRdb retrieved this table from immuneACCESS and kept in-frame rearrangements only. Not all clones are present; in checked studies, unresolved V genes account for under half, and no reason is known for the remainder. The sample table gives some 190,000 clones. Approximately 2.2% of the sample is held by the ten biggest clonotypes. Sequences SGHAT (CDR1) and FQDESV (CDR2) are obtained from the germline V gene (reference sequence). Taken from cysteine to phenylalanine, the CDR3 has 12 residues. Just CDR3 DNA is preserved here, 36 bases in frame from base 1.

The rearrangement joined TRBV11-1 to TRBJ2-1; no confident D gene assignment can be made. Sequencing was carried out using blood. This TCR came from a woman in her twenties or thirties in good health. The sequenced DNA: TGTGCCAGCAGCCGATCCTACGATGAGCAGTTCTTC. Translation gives CASSRSYDEQFF.